This T cell receptor beta chain comes out of a study of T cell changes during pregnancy in multiple sclerosis. TCRdb's copy holds only in-frame clones and misses some; the assay was immunoSEQ multiplex PCR. The data show approximately 100,000 clones, roughly 90% seen once. This clonotype was obtained from a female donor with multiple sclerosis, enrolled in a pregnancy study. The sample consisted of peripheral blood, taken after pregnancy.

DNA of the CDR3: TGTGCCAGCAGCGTAGGGTCCCGGTCCAATGAGCAGTTCTTC. It translates to CASSVGSRSNEQFF. This chain joins TRBV9 and TRBJ2-1; D ambiguous. CDR1 is SGDLS, CDR2 YYNGEE, per germline. The CDR3 extends over 14 amino acids. V lost 0 bases and J 6 bases, leaving 10 bases between the germline ends.